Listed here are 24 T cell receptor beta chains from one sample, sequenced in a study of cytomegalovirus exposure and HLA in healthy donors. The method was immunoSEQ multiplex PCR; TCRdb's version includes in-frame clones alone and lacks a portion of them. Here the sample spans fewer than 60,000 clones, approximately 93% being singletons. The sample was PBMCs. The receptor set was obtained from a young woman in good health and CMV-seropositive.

This CDR3 reads CASSLPLAGGSYEQYF. CDR3 DNA: TGCGCCAGCAGCTTGCCGTTAGCGGGGGGCTCCTACGAGCAGTACTTC. The chain carries TRBV5-1 and TRBJ2-7; TRBD2 matches 10 bases. The CDR3 is made up of 16 amino acids. With 1 base clipped from V and 0 bases from J, the junction kept 4 bases outside the gene matches. CDR1 and CDR2 (germline): SGHRS, YFSETQ.

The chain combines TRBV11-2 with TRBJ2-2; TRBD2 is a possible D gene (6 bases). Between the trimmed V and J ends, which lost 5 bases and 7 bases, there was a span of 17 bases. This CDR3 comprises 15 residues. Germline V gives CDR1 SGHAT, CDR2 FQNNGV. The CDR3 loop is CASSPQPGVSGELFF. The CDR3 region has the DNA TGTGCCAGCAGCCCTCAACCGGGGGTGAGCGGGGAGCTGTTTTTT. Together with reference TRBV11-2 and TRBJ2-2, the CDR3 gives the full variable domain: EAGVAQSPRYKIIEKRQSVAFWCNPISGHATLYWYQQILGQGPKLLIQFQNNGVVDDSQLPKDRFSAERLKGVDSTLKIQPAKLEDSAVYLCASSPQPGVSGELFFGEGSRLTVL.

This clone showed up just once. The CDR3 is CASSDRGLGTEAFF. CDR3 in DNA: TGCGCCAGCAGTGACAGGGGATTGGGCACTGAAGCTTTCTTT. V is TRBV10-1 and J is TRBJ1-1, with D perhaps TRBD1 (6 bases). Germline lookup yields CDR1 WNHNN and CDR2 SYGVQD (reference sequence). Trimming left V 3 bases short and J 4 bases short, with 12 bases between. The CDR3 runs to 14 residues.

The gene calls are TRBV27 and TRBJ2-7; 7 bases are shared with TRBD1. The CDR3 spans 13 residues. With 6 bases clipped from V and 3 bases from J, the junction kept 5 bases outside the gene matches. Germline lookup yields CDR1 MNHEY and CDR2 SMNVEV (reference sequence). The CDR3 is CASRLQGDYEQYF. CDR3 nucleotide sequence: TGTGCCAGCAGACTTCAGGGGGACTACGAGCAGTACTTC.

This chain's CDR3 is CASSYLGAPGYEQYF. In DNA, the CDR3 is TGTGCCAGCAGTTACCTGGGGGCGCCAGGTTACGAGCAGTACTTC. The chain has TRBV6-6 and TRBJ2-7; D is possibly TRBD1 (6 bases). The CDR3 is 15 amino acids. With 2 bases removed from V and 4 bases from J, the gap between germline ends came to 15 bases. The germline CDR1 and CDR2 sequences are MNHNY and SVGAGI (reference sequence).

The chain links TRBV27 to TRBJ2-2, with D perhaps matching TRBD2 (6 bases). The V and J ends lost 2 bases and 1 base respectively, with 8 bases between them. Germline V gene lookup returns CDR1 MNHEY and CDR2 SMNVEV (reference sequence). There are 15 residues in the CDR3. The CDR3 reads CASSLRGWNTGELFF. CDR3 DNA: TGTGCCAGCAGTTTACGGGGGTGGAACACCGGGGAGCTGTTTTTT.

CDR3 sequence (DNA): TGCGCCAGCAGCCAAGTGTCGGGAGGCTCCTATAATTCACCCCTCCACTTT. Translating it yields CASSQVSGGSYNSPLHF. The chain employs TRBV4-3 and TRBJ1-6; unclear D gene. V was shortened by 1 base and J by 0 bases, with 10 bases between the two germline ends. Germline loops: CDR1 LGHNA, CDR2 YSLEER. The CDR3 totals 17 residues.

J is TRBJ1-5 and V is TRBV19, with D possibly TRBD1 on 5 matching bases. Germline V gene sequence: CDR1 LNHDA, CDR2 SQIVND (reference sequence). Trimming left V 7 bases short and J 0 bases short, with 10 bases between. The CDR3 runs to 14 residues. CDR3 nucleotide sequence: TGTGCCAGTATGACAGTCAATAGCAATCAGCCCCAGCATTTT. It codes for CASMTVNSNQPQHF. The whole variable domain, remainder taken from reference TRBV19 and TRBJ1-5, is DGGITQSPKYLFRKEGQNVTLSCEQNLNHDAMYWYRQDPGQGLRLIYYSQIVNDFQKGDIAEGYSVSREKKESFPLTVTSAQKNPTAFYLCASMTVNSNQPQHFGDGTRLSIL.

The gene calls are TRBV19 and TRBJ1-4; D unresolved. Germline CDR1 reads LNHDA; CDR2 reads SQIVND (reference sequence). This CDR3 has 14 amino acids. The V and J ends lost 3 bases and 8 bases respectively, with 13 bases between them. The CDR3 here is CASSIASTREKLFF. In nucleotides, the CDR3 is TGTGCCAGTAGTATTGCCAGCACGAGGGAAAAACTGTTTTTT.

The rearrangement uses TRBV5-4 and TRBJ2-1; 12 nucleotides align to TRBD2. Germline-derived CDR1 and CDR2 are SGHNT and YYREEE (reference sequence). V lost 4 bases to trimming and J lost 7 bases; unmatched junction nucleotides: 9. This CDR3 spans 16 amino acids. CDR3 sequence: CASSPPTSGGGNEQFF. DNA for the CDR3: TGTGCCAGCAGCCCCCCGACTAGCGGGGGAGGGAATGAGCAGTTCTTC.

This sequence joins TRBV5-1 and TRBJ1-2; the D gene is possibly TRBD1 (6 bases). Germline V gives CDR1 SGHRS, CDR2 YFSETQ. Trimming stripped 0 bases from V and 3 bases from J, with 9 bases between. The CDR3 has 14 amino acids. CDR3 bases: TGCGCCAGCAGCTTGGGAGGGGGGGACTATGGCTACACCTTC. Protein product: CASSLGGGDYGYTF.

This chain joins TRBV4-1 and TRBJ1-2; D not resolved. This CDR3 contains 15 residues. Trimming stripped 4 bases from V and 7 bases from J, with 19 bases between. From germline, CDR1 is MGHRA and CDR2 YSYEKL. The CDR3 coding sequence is TGCGCCAGCAGCCCTGAAATCTTTAACTTAGCTGGCTACACCTTC. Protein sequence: CASSPEIFNLAGYTF.

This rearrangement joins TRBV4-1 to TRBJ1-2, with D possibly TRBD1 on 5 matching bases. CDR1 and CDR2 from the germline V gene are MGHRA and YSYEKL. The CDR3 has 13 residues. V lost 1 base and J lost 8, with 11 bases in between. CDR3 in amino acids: CASSQAGGGGYTF. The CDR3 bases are TGCGCCAGCAGCCAAGCCGGGGGTGGAGGCTACACCTTC.

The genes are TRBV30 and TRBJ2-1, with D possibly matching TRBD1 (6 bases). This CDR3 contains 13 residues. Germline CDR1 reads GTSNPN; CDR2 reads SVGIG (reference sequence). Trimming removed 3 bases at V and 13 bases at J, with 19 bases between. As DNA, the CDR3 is TGTGCCTGGAGCCTAACGATCCCAGGGGACCAGTTCTTC. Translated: CAWSLTIPGDQFF.

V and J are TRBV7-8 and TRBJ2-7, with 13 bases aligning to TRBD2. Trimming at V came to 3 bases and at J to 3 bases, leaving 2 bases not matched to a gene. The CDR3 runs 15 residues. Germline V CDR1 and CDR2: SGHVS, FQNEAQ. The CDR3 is CASSLWTSGGYEQYF. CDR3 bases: TGTGCCAGCAGCTTGTGGACTAGCGGGGGCTACGAGCAGTACTTC.

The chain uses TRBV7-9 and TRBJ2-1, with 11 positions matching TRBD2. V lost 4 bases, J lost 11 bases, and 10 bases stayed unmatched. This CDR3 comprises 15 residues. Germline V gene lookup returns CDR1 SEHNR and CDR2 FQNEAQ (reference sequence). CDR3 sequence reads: CASSSSGLAGIQQFF. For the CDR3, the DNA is TGTGCCAGCAGCTCCTCTGGACTAGCGGGTATTCAGCAGTTCTTC.

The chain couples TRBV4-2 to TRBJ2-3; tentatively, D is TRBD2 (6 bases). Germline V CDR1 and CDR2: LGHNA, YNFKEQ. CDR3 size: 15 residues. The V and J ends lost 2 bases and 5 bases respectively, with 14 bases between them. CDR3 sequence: CASSQPSGSEDTQYF. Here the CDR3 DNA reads TGTGCCAGCAGCCAACCCAGCGGGTCTGAAGATACGCAGTATTTT.

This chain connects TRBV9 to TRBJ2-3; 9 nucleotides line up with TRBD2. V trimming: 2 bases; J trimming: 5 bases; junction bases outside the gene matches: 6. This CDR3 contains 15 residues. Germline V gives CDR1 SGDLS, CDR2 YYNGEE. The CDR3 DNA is TGTGCCAGCAGCGTCAGTAGCGGGGGACTAGATACGCAGTATTTT. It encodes CASSVSSGGLDTQYF. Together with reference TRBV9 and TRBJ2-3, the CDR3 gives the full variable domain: DSGVTQTPKHLITATGQRVTLRCSPRSGDLSVYWYQQSLDQGLQFLIQYYNGEERAKGNILERFSAQQFPDLHSELNLSSLELGDSALYFCASSVSSGGLDTQYFGPGTRLTVL.

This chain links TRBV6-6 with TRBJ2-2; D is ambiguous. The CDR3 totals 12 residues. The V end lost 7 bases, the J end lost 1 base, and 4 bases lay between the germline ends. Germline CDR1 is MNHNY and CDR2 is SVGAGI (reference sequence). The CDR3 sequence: CASTRNTGELFF. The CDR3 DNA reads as TGTGCCAGCACGAGGAACACCGGGGAGCTGTTTTTT.

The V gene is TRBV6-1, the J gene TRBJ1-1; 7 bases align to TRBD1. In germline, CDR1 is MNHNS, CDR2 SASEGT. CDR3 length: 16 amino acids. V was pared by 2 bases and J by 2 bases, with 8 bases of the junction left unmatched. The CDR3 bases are TGTGCCAGCAGTGAAAGAGGGACAGACCACAACACTGAAGCTTTCTTT. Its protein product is CASSERGTDHNTEAFF.

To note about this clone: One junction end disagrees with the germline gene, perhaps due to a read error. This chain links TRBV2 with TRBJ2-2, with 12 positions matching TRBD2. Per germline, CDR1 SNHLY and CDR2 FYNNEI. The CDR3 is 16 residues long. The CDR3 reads CASSQGLAGSTGELFF. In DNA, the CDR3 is TGTGCAAGCAGCCAAGGACTAGCGGGGAGCACCGGGGAGCTGTTTTTT.

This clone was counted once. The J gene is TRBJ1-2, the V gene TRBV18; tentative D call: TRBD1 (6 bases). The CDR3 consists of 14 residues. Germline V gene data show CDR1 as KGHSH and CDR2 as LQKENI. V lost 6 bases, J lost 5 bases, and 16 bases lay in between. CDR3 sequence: CASSDTLGAYGYTF. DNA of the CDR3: TGTGCCAGCTCGGACACCTTGGGGGCTTATGGCTACACCTTC. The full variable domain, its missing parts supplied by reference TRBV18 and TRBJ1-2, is NAGVMQNPRHLVRRRGQEARLRCSPMKGHSHVYWYRQLPEEGLKFMVYLQKENIIDESGMPKERFSAEFPKEGPSILRIQQVVRGDSAAYFCASSDTLGAYGYTFGSGTRLTVV.

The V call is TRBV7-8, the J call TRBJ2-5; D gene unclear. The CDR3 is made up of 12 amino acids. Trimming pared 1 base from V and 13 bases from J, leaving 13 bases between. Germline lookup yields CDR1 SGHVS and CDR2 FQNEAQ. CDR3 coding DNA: TGTGCCAGCAGCTTAGGCTTCGGTTTTCTGTACTTC. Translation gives CASSLGFGFLYF.

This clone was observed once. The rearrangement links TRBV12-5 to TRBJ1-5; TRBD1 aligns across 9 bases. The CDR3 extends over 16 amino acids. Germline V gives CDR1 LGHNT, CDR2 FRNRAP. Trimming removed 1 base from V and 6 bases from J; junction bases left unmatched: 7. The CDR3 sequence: CASGLEGQGFIQPQHF. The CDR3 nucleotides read TGTGCTAGTGGTTTGGAGGGACAGGGTTTTATTCAGCCCCAGCATTTT.